Here is one T cell receptor (beta chain) with its context. The antigen is undetermined. The sample belongs to a study of a mutant IDH1 vaccine in newly diagnosed glioma. Turning to the study itself: Most patients had radiochemotherapy with temozolomide before enrollment; others had one alone. Study conclusions and caveats: Of all patients, around 94% showed vaccine-induced immune responses. Changes in the top peripheral T cell clonotypes seemingly had no bearing on pseudoprogression.

The time point was: baseline, week 1 (first vaccination visit). As to treatment: pre-vaccination baseline after standard-of-care therapy. Astrocytomas found in donors were new, WHO grade 3 or 4, IDH1-mutant and ATRX-lost. TCRdb's copy holds only in-frame clones and misses some; the assay was immunoSEQ multiplex PCR. Of 45,000 to 55,000 clones listed, more than 80% are singletons. This sequence originates from a man aged 35 to 55 with glioma. The sample here was PBMCs, taken from a glioma patient treated with radiotherapy, temozolomide or both.

The CDR3 reads CASSRSRVETQYF. The CDR3 DNA is TGTGCCAGCAGCCGATCCAGGGTGGAGACCCAGTACTTC. The chain carries TRBV7-2 and TRBJ2-5, with D tentatively TRBD1 (5 bases). CDR3 length: 13 residues. The germline gives CDR1 SGHTA, CDR2 FQGNSA. Deletions cut 5 bases from V and 5 bases from J, with 12 bases between.